One and the same sample provided the 14 T cell receptor beta chains below, sequenced in a study of blood T cells in healthy people across ages. With a J-beta primer mix and a sample-barcoded 5' primer, a second PCR ran about 6 to 11 cycles. Each CDR3 protein is one row after TCRdb ran MiXCR on the 5' RACE reads. The sample includes about 1.5 million distinct CDR3 sequences, around 40% of them seen just once. Sample: blood. These receptors came from a young woman in good health.

The chain uses TRBV12-3 or TRBV12-4 and TRBJ1-5; D is uncertain. Trimming shortened V by 4 bases and J by 3 bases, and 25 bases separated the two germline ends. CDR3 length equals 19 residues. The CDR3 protein is CASSYPAPLGPVTNQPQHF. CDR3 DNA sequence: TGTGCCAGCAGTTACCCTGCCCCGTTAGGGCCCGTTACCAATCAGCCCCAGCATTTT.

This clonotype was seen ten or more times. The V and J genes are TRBV5-5 and TRBJ2-1; TRBD2 aligns across 9 bases. Looked up from germline, CDR1 is SGHKS and CDR2 is YYEKEE (reference sequence). Germline trimming cut 4 bases from V and 4 bases from J; bases unmatched to any gene: 6. The CDR3 contains 15 residues. The CDR3 bases are TGTGCCAGCAGCGCAGCGGGAGGTCTGTACAATGAGCAGTTCTTC. Its protein product is CASSAAGGLYNEQFF.

J is TRBJ2-7 and V is TRBV5-1, with 10 positions matching TRBD1. V gave up 4 bases and J gave up 4 bases; unmatched junction bases: 14. In germline, CDR1 is SGHRS, CDR2 YFSETQ. This CDR3 is 17 amino acids long. The CDR3 DNA is TGCGCCAGCAGCGGTGCCGTTTCGGGACAGGGGATTTACGAGCAGTACTTC. It translates to CASSGAVSGQGIYEQYF.

The chain couples TRBV25-1 to TRBJ2-2, with 10 bases that match TRBD1. Germline V gene sequence: CDR1 MGHDK, CDR2 SYGVNS. V was pared by 3 bases and J by 5 bases, with 6 bases of the junction left unmatched. There are 16 residues in the CDR3. The CDR3 region has the DNA TGTGCCAGCAGTGAGCTTCGGACAGGGGGGACCGGGGAGCTGTTTTTT. Translation: CASSELRTGGTGELFF.

The genes are TRBV5-6 and TRBJ1-2; 7 bases fit TRBD1. From germline, CDR1 is SGHDT and CDR2 YYEEEE. The CDR3 loop spans 17 amino acids. The junction had 15 bases not matched to a gene; V was cut back by 4 bases and J by 3 bases. This CDR3 is CASSLTQGVKSDYGYTF. CDR3 nucleotide sequence: TGTGCCAGCAGCCTGACCCAGGGGGTGAAGTCTGACTATGGCTACACCTTC.

Only a few counts were recorded for this clonotype. This chain links TRBV25-1 with TRBJ2-5, with D tentatively TRBD2 (7 bases). The ends were cut back, 3 bases at V and 5 bases at J, with 22 bases in the middle. The germline CDR1 and CDR2 sequences are MGHDK and SYGVNS. There are 17 residues in the CDR3. The chain's CDR3 is CASSDSSVGGALETQYF. The CDR3 region has the DNA TGTGCCAGCAGTGACTCGAGTGTTGGGGGGGCTCTGGAGACCCAGTACTTC.

The chain recombines TRBV6-1 with TRBJ1-2; D gene uncertain. The length of the CDR3 is 14 residues. The germline CDR1 and CDR2 sequences are MNHNS and SASEGT. The V end was cut by 3 bases, the J end by 4 bases, with 12 bases between. Here the CDR3 DNA reads TGTGCCAGCAGTGAGGAGGGCGAAATCTATGGCTACACCTTC. It codes for CASSEEGEIYGYTF.

This rearrangement joins TRBV4-1 to TRBJ2-7; D is uncertain. The assigned J gene may be wrong: the sequence end matches TRBJ2-5 better. The CDR3 length is 17 residues. Germline values: CDR1 MGHRA, CDR2 YSYEKL. CDR3 region: CASSQDPLRLTRETQYF. The CDR3 nucleotides read TGCGCCAGCAGCCAAGACCCACTCAGACTGACCAGGGAGACCCAGTACTTC.

This clonotype has only a few counts. This chain joins TRBV20-1 and TRBJ1-1; 8 bases match TRBD1. The germline V gene encodes CDR1 DFQATT and CDR2 SNEGSKA (reference sequence). The V gene end was trimmed by 6 bases and the J gene end by 2 bases; junction bases not matched to a gene: 11. CDR3 length equals 15 residues. CDR3 nucleotides: TGCAGTGCGTGGGGCCAGGGGGCCTTTAACACTGAAGCTTTCTTT. The encoded protein is CSAWGQGAFNTEAFF.

J is TRBJ1-2 and V is TRBV28; D is perhaps TRBD1 (5 bases). Per the germline V gene, CDR1 is MDHEN and CDR2 is SYDVKM. V was shortened by 6 bases and J by 4 bases, with 15 bases between the two germline ends. This CDR3 is 14 amino acids long. CDR3 coding DNA: TGTGCCAGCAGGTCCACAGGAATCATCTATGGCTACACCTTC. Residues: CASRSTGIIYGYTF.

The gene calls are TRBV6-2 or TRBV6-3 and TRBJ1-1, with 10 bases matching TRBD1. The CDR3 totals 19 residues. The V gene's germline CDR1 is MNHEY and CDR2 SVGEGT. J was trimmed by 5 bases and V by 2 bases; bases with no gene match: 17. The CDR3 nucleotides are TGTGCCAGCAGTTACGGAACGTTACCCTTCGGGACAGGGGAGACTGAAGCTTTCTTT. This codes for CASSYGTLPFGTGETEAFF.

The chain couples TRBV12-3 or TRBV12-4 to TRBJ1-2; D is perhaps TRBD1 (5 bases). CDR3 length equals 15 residues. The V end lost 5 bases, the J end lost 2 bases, and 15 bases lay between the germline ends. The CDR3 loop is CASSIGHGPNYGYTF. CDR3 DNA: TGTGCCAGCAGTATCGGACACGGACCGAACTATGGCTACACCTTC.

V usage is TRBV28 and J usage is TRBJ2-6; 7 bases line up with TRBD2. Per germline, CDR1 MDHEN and CDR2 SYDVKM. The CDR3 extends over 16 amino acids. The J segment lost 1 base and the V segment lost 3 bases, leaving 3 bases of the junction unmatched. The CDR3 DNA reads as TGTGCCAGCAGTTTCCGGGGGGTTTCTGGGGCCAACGTCCTGACTTTC. It codes for CASSFRGVSGANVLTF. The full variable domain, its missing parts supplied by reference TRBV28 and TRBJ2-6, is DVKVTQSSRYLVKRTGEKVFLECVQDMDHENMFWYRQDPGLGLRLIYFSYDVKMKEKGDIPEGYSVSREKKERFSLILESASTNQTSMYLCASSFRGVSGANVLTFGAGSRLTVL.

The chain uses TRBV3-1 and TRBJ1-1; a possible D gene is TRBD1 (5 bases). With 3 bases removed from V and 6 bases from J, the gap between germline ends came to 14 bases. The CDR3 loop spans 14 amino acids. Germline V lookup: CDR1 LGHDT, CDR2 YNNKEL (reference sequence). The chain's CDR3 is CASSQPGGGAEAFF. The CDR3 coding sequence is TGTGCCAGCAGCCAGCCTGGGGGTGGGGCTGAAGCTTTCTTT.